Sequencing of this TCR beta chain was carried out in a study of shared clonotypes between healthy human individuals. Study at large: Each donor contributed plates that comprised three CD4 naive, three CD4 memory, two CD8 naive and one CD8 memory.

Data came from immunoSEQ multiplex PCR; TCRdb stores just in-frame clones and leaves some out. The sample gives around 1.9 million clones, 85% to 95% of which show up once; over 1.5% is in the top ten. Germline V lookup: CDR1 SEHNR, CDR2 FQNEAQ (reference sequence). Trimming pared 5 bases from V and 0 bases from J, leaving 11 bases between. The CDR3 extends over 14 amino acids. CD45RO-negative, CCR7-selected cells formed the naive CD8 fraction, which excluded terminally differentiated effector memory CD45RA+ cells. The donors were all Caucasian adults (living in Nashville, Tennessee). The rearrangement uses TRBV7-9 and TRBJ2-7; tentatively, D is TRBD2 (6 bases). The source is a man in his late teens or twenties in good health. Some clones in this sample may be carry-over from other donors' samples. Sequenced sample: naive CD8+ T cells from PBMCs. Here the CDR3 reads CASSRRGSSYEQYF. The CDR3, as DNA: TGTGCCAGCAGCCGCCGGGGGTCCTCCTACGAGCAGTACTTC.